Listed below are T cell receptor beta chains from one sample, sequenced in a study of human T cells and chemical hapten exposure. TCRdb recomputed calls from the RACE reads with MiXCR, one row per CDR3 protein. The repertoire holds 210,000 or so distinct CDR3 sequences, with 24% as singletons. The material was whole blood, obtained in connection with sensitization to the hapten diphenylcyclopropenone (DPC). These receptors were collected from a middle-aged woman with alopecia areata. Some clones in this sample may be carry-over from other donors' samples. Both conserved end residues are part of each CDR3. Each record gives: D gene, J gene, V gene, clone size, CDR3 DNA, CDR3 protein. The D gene is left open where the match is weak. Rows may omit the clone size; those that give it use once, few, many or a size class.

TRBD1 TRBJ1-1 TRBV2 NA TGTGCCGGAGGACAGGGGGTTGGCACTGAAGCTTTCTTT CAGGQGVGTEAFF
NA TRBJ2-3 TRBV12-3/TRBV12-4 few TGTGCCAGCAGGTATTACGACACAGATACGCAGTATTTT CASRYYDTDTQYF
NA TRBJ2-7 TRBV5-6 once TGTGCCAGCAGCTTAAGAGGGAATCCCCCCCGCGAGCAGTACTTC CASSLRGNPPREQYF
NA TRBJ1-1 TRBV29-1 NA TGCAGCGTCTCGAGGCCGCCGGGGAACACTGAAGCTTTCTTT CSVSRPPGNTEAFF
NA TRBJ1-1 TRBV7-2 NA TGTGCCAGCAGCTCCTCTTTCGTAGCCGAAGCTTTCTTT CASSSSFVAEAFF
NA TRBJ2-1 TRBV6-5 NA TGTGCCAGCAGTTACTCGTTTGTCGGGGTGGGCAGTTACAATGAGCAGTTCTTC CASSYSFVGVGSYNEQFF
NA TRBJ1-3 TRBV4-2 few TGTGCCAGCAGCCACACTGTGAGCCTATCTGGAAACACCATATATTTT CASSHTVSLSGNTIYF
NA TRBJ1-1 TRBV7-2 few TGTGCCAGCAGGGGAATGAACACTGAAGCTTTCTTT CASRGMNTEAFF
TRBD2 TRBJ2-7 TRBV29-1 NA TGCAGCGTTTTCAAGCCAGGGACTAGCGTTCCCTACGAGCAGTACTTC CSVFKPGTSVPYEQYF
NA TRBJ1-1 TRBV6-2/TRBV6-3 few TGTGCCAGCAATCAGAGACCGAACACTGAAGCTTTCTTT CASNQRPNTEAFF
TRBD1 TRBJ2-7 TRBV7-2 few TGTGCCAGCAGCCTCGACAGGGCCGCCTACGAGCAGTACTTC CASSLDRAAYEQYF
NA TRBJ2-7 TRBV18 NA TGTGCCAGCTCACCACAGGGGTTTGGGTCCTACGAGCAGTACTTC CASSPQGFGSYEQYF
NA TRBJ2-1 TRBV7-2 few TGTGCCAGCAGCTTAGGAGCTAGCCACTACAATGAGCAGTTCTTC CASSLGASHYNEQFF
NA TRBJ2-1 TRBV12-3/TRBV12-4 few TGTGCCAGCGGGGCGGGTAATGAGCAGTTCTTC CASGAGNEQFF
TRBD1 TRBJ2-3 TRBV7-2 NA TGTGCAATTAACAGGGGATTGGGCTGGAGCACAGATACGCAGTATTTT CAINRGLGWSTDTQYF
NA TRBJ2-3 TRBV6-2/TRBV6-3 once TGTGCCAGCAGTTACTCGAGGGGCACAGATACGCAGTATTTT CASSYSRGTDTQYF
NA TRBJ2-3 TRBV7-8 NA TGTGCCAGCAGCTTCTCCACAGGGTCGGATACGCAGTATTTT CASSFSTGSDTQYF
NA TRBJ2-1 TRBV12-5 NA TGTGCTAGTGGCGCCTCCTACAATGAGCAGTTCTTC CASGASYNEQFF
NA TRBJ1-2 TRBV6-5 many TGTGCCAGCAGTTCACAGGGCGGGGCGGATGGCTACACCTTC CASSSQGGADGYTF
NA TRBJ1-1 TRBV18 few TGTGCCAGCTCAATACAGGGGAACACTGAAGCTTTCTTT CASSIQGNTEAFF
TRBD1 TRBJ1-5 TRBV15 few TGTGCCACCAGCAGGGGACAGGGGGCTCAGCCCCAGCATTTT CATSRGQGAQPQHF
TRBD2 TRBJ2-7 TRBV29-1 few TGCAGCGTTGTGCTAGCGGGAGTCCACTGGGAGCAGTACTTC CSVVLAGVHWEQYF
TRBD2 TRBJ2-7 TRBV20-1 NA TGCAGTGCTCCTTTTGCTAGCGGGAGCTACGAGCAGTACTTC CSAPFASGSYEQYF
NA TRBJ1-4 TRBV20-1 few TGCAGTGCTAGAGGCGGACAGCAGGCCTATGAAAAACTGTTTTTT CSARGGQQAYEKLFF
NA TRBJ2-1 TRBV5-1 NA TGCGCCAGCAGCATGGTTGTGGGAGGTCCCAATGAGCAGTTCTTC CASSMVVGGPNEQFF
NA TRBJ2-1 TRBV11-2 NA TGTGCCAGCAGTCCCGGCAGTCCCAATGAGCAGTTCTTC CASSPGSPNEQFF
TRBD1 TRBJ2-3 TRBV5-1 NA TGCGCCAGCAGCTTAGGGACAGTCGGTTTAGTCACGCAGTATTTT CASSLGTVGLVTQYF
TRBD2 TRBJ2-1 TRBV27 NA TGTGCCAGCATACCTTTAGCGGGAGGAAGGTATGAGCAGTTCTTC CASIPLAGGRYEQFF